This is a list of T cell receptor beta chains from one sample in a study of blood T cell repertoires in COVID-19. Sequencing used immunoSEQ multiplex PCR; TCRdb keeps in-frame clones, though not all of them. Among some 80,000 clones listed, more than 70% were seen once. The sample comprised peripheral blood. The receptors shown here come from a human donor in a cohort sampled during active COVID-19. Each CDR3 is given with its conserved first and last residue.

TRBV18,CASSPTEGASYEQYF
TRBV6-5,CASSVTGKDGYTF
TRBV19,CASSNPGLAGNTGELFF
TRBV29-1,CSAIRGLRVYNEQFF
TRBV7-2,CASSLGGRETQYF
TRBV5-8,CASSYGRESWNYGYTF
TRBV10-2,CASSLYGTSGDSSKNIQYF
TRBV10-1,CASSTRGEQYF
TRBV11-3,CASSDGAGELFF
TRBV5-1,CASSSGQVNTEAFF
TRBV18,CASSPSGQLRRYEQYF
TRBV3-1/TRBV3-2,CASSQDLFGELFF
TRBV29-1,CSVQVSGNTGELFF
TRBV7-2,CASSLTAGEYNEQFF
TRBV7-9,CASIRDSGFGNTIYF
TRBV6-2/TRBV6-3,CASSTYRGNQPQHF
TRBV11-2,CASSLDPRASGNYEQYF
TRBV18,CASSPGDGNQPQHF
TRBV18,CASSPTGSLVFYGYTF
TRBV6-2/TRBV6-3,CASSYSESPNQPQHF
TRBV4-1,CASSQLLVSWETQYF
TRBV4-1,CASSQGQGRAGRGSGANVLTF
TRBV5-4,CASSPGVQETQYF
TRBV25-1,CASSEWNRGTEAFF
TRBV11-2,CASSSTGQGPSGANVLTF